This T cell receptor beta chain was identified during a study of T-cell memory formation after mild COVID-19. Study findings and constraints: For contracting clones, CD4+ ones sat mainly in CM and EM, CD8+ in EMRA.

TCRdb ran MiXCR on the 5' RACE reads and lists one entry per CDR3 protein. Seen here are approximately 290,000 distinct CDR3 sequences, 8% to 9% observed once, and the top ten hold around a fifth. On this clonotype: The antigen is unknown.

The CDR3 has 16 amino acids. Germline CDR1 reads SGHRS; CDR2 reads YFSETQ. J gave up 2 bases and V 5 bases, and 10 bases lay outside the gene matches. The source of this sequence is a man younger than 35 who had mild COVID-19 (a few samples of this study predate the infection). Cell type and time point are not known. V gene TRBV5-1 combines with J gene TRBJ2-5; 9 bases match TRBD1. Sample: PBMCs or a T cell subset sorted from them (not recorded which). The CDR3 nucleotides read TGCGCCAGCAGTTTAGGACAGGGGAATGTACAAGAGACCCAGTACTTC. The encoded protein is CASSLGQGNVQETQYF.